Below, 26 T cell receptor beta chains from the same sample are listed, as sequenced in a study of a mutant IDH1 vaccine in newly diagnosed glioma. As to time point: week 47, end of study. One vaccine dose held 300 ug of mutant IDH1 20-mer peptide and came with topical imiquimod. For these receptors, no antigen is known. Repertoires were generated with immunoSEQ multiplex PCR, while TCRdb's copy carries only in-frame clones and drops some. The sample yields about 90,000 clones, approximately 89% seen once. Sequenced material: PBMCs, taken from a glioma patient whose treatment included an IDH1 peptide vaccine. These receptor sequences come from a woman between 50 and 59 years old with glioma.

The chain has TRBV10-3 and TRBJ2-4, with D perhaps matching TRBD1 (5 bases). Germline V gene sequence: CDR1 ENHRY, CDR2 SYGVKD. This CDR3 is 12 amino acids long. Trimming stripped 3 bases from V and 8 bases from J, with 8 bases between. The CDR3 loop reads CAISDRVDIQYF. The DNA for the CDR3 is TGTGCCATCAGTGACAGGGTCGACATTCAGTACTTC.

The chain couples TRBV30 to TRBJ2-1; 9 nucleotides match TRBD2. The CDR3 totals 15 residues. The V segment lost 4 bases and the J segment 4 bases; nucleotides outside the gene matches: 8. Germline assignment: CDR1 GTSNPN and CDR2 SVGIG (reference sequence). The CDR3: CAWTRLAGIYNEQFF. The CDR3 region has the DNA TGTGCCTGGACGCGGCTAGCGGGGATATACAATGAGCAGTTCTTC.

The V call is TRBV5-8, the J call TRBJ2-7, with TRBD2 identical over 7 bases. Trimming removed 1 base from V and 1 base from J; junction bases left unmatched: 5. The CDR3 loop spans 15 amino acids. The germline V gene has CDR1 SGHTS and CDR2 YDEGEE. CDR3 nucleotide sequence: TGTGCCAGCAGCTTGCAGGCTAGCGGATCCTACGAGCAGTACTTC. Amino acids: CASSLQASGSYEQYF.

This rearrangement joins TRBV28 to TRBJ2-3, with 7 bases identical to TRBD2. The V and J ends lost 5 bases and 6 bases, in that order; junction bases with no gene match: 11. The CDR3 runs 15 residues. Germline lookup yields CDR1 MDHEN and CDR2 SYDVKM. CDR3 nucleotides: TGTGCCAGCAGTGTGATTAGCGGGCTCAGGGATACGCAGTATTTT. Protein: CASSVISGLRDTQYF.

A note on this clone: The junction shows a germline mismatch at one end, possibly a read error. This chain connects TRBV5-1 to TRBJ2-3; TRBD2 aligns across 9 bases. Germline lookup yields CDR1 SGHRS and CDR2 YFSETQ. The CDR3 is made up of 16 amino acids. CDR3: CASSLVLAGNTDTQYF. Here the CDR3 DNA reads TGCGCCAGCAGTTTGGTCCTAGCGGGAAACACAGATACGCAGTATTTT.

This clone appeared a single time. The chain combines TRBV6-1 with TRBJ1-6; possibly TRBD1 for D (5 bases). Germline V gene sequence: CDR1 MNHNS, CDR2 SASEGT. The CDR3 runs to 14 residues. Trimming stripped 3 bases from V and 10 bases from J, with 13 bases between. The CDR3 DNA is TGTGCCAGCAGTGATCTAGACAGCAGGTCACCCCTCCACTTT. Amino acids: CASSDLDSRSPLHF.

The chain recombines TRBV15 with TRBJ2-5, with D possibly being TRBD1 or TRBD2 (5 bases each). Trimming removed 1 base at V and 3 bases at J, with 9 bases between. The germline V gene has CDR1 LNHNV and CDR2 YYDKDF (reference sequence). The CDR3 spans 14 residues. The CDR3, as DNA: TGTGCCACCAGCAGAGGAGGGACGGAAGAGACCCAGTACTTC. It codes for CATSRGGTEETQYF.

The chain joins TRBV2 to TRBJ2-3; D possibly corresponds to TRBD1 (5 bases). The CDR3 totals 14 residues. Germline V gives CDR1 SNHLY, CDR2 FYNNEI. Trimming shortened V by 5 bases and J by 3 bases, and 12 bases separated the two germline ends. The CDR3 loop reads CASSLQGGTDTQYF. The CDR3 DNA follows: TGTGCCAGCAGTCTGCAGGGTGGGACAGATACGCAGTATTTT.

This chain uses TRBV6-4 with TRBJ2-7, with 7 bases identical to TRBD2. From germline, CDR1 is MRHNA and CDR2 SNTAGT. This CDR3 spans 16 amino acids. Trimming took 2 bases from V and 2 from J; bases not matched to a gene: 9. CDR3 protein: CASSDPQRGPTYEQYF. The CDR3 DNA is TGTGCCAGCAGTGACCCACAGCGGGGCCCTACCTACGAGCAGTACTTC.

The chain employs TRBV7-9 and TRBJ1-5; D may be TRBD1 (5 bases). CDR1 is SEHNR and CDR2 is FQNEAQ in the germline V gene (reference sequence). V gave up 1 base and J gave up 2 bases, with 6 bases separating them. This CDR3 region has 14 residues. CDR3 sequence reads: CASSLEGGNQPQHF. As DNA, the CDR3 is TGTGCCAGCAGCTTAGAAGGGGGCAATCAGCCCCAGCATTTT.

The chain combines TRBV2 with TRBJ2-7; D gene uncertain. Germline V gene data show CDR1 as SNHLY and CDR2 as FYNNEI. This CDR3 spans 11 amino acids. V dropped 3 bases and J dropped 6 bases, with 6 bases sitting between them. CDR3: CASSDVGEQYF. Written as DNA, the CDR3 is TGTGCCAGCAGTGATGTGGGCGAGCAGTACTTC.

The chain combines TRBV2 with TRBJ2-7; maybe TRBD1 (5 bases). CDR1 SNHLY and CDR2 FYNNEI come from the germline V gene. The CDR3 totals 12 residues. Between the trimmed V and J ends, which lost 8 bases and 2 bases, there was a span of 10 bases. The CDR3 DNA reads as TGTGCCAGCCGTAGGGGTGCCTACGAGCAGTACTTC. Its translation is CASRRGAYEQYF.

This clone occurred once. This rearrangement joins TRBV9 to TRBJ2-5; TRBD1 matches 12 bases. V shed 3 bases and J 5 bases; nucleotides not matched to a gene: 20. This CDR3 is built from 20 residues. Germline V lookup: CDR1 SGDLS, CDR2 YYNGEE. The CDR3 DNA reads TGTGCCAGCAGCGGCCCCCCCCCAACCCCCGGGACAGGGGGCTGGGAGACCCAGTACTTC. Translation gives CASSGPPPTPGTGGWETQYF.

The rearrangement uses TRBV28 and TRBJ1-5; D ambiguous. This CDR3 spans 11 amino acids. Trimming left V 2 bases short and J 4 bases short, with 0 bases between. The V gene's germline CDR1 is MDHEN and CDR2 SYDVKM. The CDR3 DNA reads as TGTGCCAGCAGTTTAAATCAGCCCCAGCATTTT. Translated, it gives CASSLNQPQHF.

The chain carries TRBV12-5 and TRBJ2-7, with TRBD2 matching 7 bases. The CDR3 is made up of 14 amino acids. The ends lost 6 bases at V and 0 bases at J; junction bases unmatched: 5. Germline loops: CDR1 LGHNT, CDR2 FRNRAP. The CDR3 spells CASGPGTNSYEQYF. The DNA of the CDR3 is TGTGCTAGTGGCCCCGGGACTAACTCCTACGAGCAGTACTTC.

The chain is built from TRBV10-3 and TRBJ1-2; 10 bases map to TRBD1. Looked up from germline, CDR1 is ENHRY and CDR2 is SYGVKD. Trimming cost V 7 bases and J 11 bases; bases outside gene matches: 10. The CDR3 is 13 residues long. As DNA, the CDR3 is TGTGCCATCACTGGGACAGGGGCCCTCTCTTACACCTTC. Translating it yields CAITGTGALSYTF.

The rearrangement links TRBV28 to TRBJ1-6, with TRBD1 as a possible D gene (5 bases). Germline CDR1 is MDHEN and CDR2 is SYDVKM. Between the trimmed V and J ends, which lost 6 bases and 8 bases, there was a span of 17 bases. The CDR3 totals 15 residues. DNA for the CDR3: TGTGCCAGCAGCCCGGGGGGGGGAGAGCATTCACCCCTCCACTTT. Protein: CASSPGGGEHSPLHF.

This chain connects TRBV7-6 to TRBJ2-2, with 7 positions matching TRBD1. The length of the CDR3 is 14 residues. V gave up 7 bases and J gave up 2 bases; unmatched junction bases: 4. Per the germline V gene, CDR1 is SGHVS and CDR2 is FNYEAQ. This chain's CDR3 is CASTRQGNTGELFF. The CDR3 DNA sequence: TGTGCCAGCACCCGACAGGGCAACACCGGGGAGCTGTTTTTT.

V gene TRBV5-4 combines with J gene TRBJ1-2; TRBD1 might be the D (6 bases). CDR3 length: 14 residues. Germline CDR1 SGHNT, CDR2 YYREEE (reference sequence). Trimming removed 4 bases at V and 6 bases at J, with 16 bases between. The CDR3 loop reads CASSLQGGGNGYTF. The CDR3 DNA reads TGTGCCAGCAGCCTCCAAGGGGGAGGGAATGGCTACACCTTC.

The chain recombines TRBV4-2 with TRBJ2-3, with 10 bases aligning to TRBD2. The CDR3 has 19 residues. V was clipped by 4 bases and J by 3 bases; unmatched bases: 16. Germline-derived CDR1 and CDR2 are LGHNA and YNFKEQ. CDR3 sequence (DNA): TGTGCCAGCAGCCGCGGTGGGGGTAGCGGGAGGAGGAAGACAGATACGCAGTATTTT. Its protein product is CASSRGGGSGRRKTDTQYF.

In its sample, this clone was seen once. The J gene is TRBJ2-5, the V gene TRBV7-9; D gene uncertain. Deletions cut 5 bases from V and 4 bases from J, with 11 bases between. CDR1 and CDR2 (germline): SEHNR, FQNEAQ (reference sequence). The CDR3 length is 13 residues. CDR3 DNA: TGTGCCAGCAGCCGAAGACTGGGAGAGACCCAGTACTTC. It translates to CASSRRLGETQYF.

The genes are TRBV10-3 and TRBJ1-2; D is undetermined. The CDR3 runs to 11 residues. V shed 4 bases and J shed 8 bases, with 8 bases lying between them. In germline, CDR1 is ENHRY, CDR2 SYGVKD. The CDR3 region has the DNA TGTGCCATCAGTGGCGGAGACGGCTACACCTTC. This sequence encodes CAISGGDGYTF.

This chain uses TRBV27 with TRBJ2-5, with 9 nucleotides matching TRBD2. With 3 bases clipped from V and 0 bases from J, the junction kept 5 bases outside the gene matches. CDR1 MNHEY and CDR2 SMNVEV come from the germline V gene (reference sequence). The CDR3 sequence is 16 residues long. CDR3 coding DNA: TGTGCCAGCAGTTTGTGGGCTAGCGGGGACCAAGAGACCCAGTACTTC. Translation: CASSLWASGDQETQYF.

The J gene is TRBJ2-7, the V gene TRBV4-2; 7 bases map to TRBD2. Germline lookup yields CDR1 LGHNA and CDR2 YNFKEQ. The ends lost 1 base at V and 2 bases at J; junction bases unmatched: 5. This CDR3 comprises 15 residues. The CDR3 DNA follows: TGTGCCAGCAGCCAAGGGGGGGGGTCCGCCTACGAGCAGTACTTC. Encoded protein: CASSQGGGSAYEQYF.

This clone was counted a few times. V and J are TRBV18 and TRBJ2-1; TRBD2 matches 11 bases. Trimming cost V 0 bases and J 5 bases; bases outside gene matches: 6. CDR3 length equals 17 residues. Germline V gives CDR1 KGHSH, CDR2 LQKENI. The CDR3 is CASSPPRGTSGNNEQFF. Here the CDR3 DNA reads TGTGCCAGCTCACCACCGAGGGGGACTAGCGGAAACAATGAGCAGTTCTTC.

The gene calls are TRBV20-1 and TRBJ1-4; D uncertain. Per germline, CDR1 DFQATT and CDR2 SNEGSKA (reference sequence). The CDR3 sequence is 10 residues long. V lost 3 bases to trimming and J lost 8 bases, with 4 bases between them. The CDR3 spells CSASDEKLFF. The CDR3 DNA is TGCAGTGCTAGTGACGAAAAACTGTTTTTT.